This T cell receptor (beta chain) was profiled in a study of cytomegalovirus exposure and HLA in healthy donors. Study-wide results and caveats: Association of roughly 17,000 TCR beta sequences with HLA alleles was found at 0.05 false discovery rate in a later analysis.

V lost 6 bases and J lost 3, with 12 bases in between. The CDR3 is made up of 14 amino acids. Looked up from germline, CDR1 is MNHEY and CDR2 is SMNVEV (reference sequence). This clone has more than one count but fewer than ten. Its antigen is undetermined. In the PCR, 60 Vbeta and 13 Jbeta primers were used. Profiled with immunoSEQ multiplex PCR; TCRdb holds only in-frame clones, not every one. Of about 210,000 clones in the sample, 60% to 80% were seen once. The TCR originated in a male donor in good health and CMV-seronegative. V usage is TRBV27 and J usage is TRBJ1-5; tentatively, D is TRBD1 (5 bases). Source material: PBMCs. The CDR3 sequence: CASRGAAHNQPQHF. DNA for the CDR3: TGTGCCAGCAGAGGGGCAGCTCACAATCAGCCCCAGCATTTT.